This TCR beta chain was captured in a study of cytomegalovirus exposure and HLA in healthy donors. TCRdb's copy holds only in-frame clones and misses some; the assay was immunoSEQ multiplex PCR. The sample holds 55,000 to 70,000 clones, about 93% seen once. General observations from the study: Most TCR sequences were seen very rarely across donors, but some public TCRs occurred in many. In a later analysis, first-cohort TCR clusters were found to tend to co-occur in the 95 to 150 validation repertoires. With high specificity and sensitivity, the classifier reportedly diagnosed cytomegalovirus status. Among TCR beta chains, those listed as cytomegalovirus-associated numbered over 150.

This CDR3 contains 15 residues. V shed 7 bases, J shed 6 bases, and the junction held 9 bases outside the gene matches. Germline CDR1 and CDR2: KGHSH and LQKENI. Of note for this clone: Its target is not known.

The TCR originated in a man younger than 35 in good health and CMV-seronegative. The sequenced sample consisted of PBMCs. The chain couples TRBV18 to TRBJ2-2; 9 nucleotides match TRBD1. The CDR3 region is CASFAGQGISGELFF. Here the CDR3 DNA reads TGTGCCAGCTTCGCGGGACAGGGTATTTCCGGGGAGCTGTTTTTT.